The 23 T cell receptor beta chains presented below share a single source sample, sequenced in a study of T cells in localized non-small cell lung cancer. The data were produced by immunoSEQ multiplex PCR, yet TCRdb's version contains in-frame clones alone and is incomplete. The sample includes about 59,000 clones, roughly 90% seen only once; the top ten take over 1.5%. Sequenced material: peripheral blood, taken before any cancer treatment. The receptors derive from a woman between 35 and 70 years old with stage I lung adenocarcinoma.

The chain carries TRBV5-1 and TRBJ2-6, with a weak D call TRBD2 (6 bases). CDR3 length: 18 residues. V lost 4 bases, J lost 2 bases, and 19 bases lay in between. Per the germline V gene, CDR1 is SGHRS and CDR2 is YFSETQ. CDR3 sequence reads: CASSPRDAGEAGANVLTF. CDR3 nucleotides: TGCGCCAGCAGCCCGCGGGACGCCGGAGAGGCTGGGGCCAACGTCCTGACTTTC.

This sequence joins TRBV6-1 and TRBJ1-2; possible D gene TRBD1, 5 bases. Trimming stripped 4 bases from V and 0 bases from J, with 27 bases between. Germline V gene data show CDR1 as MNHNS and CDR2 as SASEGT. The CDR3 consists of 20 residues. In DNA, the CDR3 is TGTGCCAGCAGTGGGCCACAACATGGCGTGCTAGGGACGGCTAACTATGGCTACACCTTC. It codes for CASSGPQHGVLGTANYGYTF.

The chain uses TRBV15 and TRBJ2-1; 8 nucleotides match TRBD1. The V segment lost 3 bases and the J segment 0 bases; nucleotides outside the gene matches: 13. Germline V gene sequence: CDR1 LNHNV, CDR2 YYDKDF (reference sequence). The CDR3 has 19 amino acids. CDR3 nucleotides: TGTGCCACCAGCAGGGAAACAGGGGGAGTTTGGTCCTCCTACAATGAGCAGTTCTTC. Translated, it gives CATSRETGGVWSSYNEQFF.

This sequence joins TRBV19 and TRBJ2-2; a weak D match, TRBD2 (5 bases). The CDR3 is 17 amino acids. The germline V gene has CDR1 LNHDA and CDR2 SQIVND (reference sequence). Trimming removed 5 bases at V and 5 bases at J, with 21 bases between. This CDR3 reads CASSPSLVGSLTGELFF. The CDR3 coding sequence is TGTGCCAGTAGTCCATCCCTCGTGGGGAGTCTTACCGGGGAGCTGTTTTTT.

The chain links TRBV10-1 to TRBJ1-1; the match to TRBD1 covers 9 bases. Losses at the gene ends were 6 bases for V and 3 bases for J; bases not matched to a gene: 2. Germline assignment: CDR1 WNHNN and CDR2 SYGVQD (reference sequence). The CDR3 covers 13 residues. CDR3 coding DNA: TGCGCCAGCAGGAGGGACAGGGACACTGAAGCTTTCTTT. Translated: CASRRDRDTEAFF.

The V and J genes are TRBV2 and TRBJ2-1; no firm D call. CDR3 length: 12 amino acids. Germline V gene sequence: CDR1 SNHLY, CDR2 FYNNEI. The V gene lost 2 bases and the J gene lost 12 bases, with 11 bases spanning the gap. The CDR3 loop reads CASSEISYAQFF. CDR3 in DNA: TGTGCCAGCAGTGAAATCTCCTACGCGCAGTTCTTC.

V gene TRBV6-4 combines with J gene TRBJ1-4; D remains ambiguous. The CDR3 loop spans 14 amino acids. Germline lookup yields CDR1 MRHNA and CDR2 SNTAGT. V gave up 2 bases and J gave up 6 bases, with 10 bases separating them. As DNA, the CDR3 is TGTGCCAGCAGTGACGCCCTTGGGGATGAAAAACTGTTTTTT. Translation: CASSDALGDEKLFF.

Only a few counts were recorded for this clone. J is TRBJ1-1 and V is TRBV29-1; possible D gene TRBD1, 6 bases. This CDR3 contains 11 residues. Germline-derived CDR1 and CDR2 are SQVTM and ANQGSEA. Deletions cut 4 bases from V and 12 bases from J, with 15 bases between. The CDR3 reads CSVVTRGYPFF. The CDR3 DNA sequence: TGCAGCGTTGTAACCAGGGGATATCCTTTCTTT. The full variable domain, with the rest looked up from reference TRBV29-1 and TRBJ1-1, is SAVISQKPSRDICQRGTSLTIQCQVDSQVTMMFWYRQQPGQSLTLIATANQGSEATYESGFVIDKFPISRPNLTFSTLTVSNMSPEDSSIYLCSVVTRGYPFFGQGTRLTVV.

V gene TRBV4-1 combines with J gene TRBJ1-2, with D tentatively TRBD1 (6 bases). CDR1 MGHRA and CDR2 YSYEKL come from the germline V gene. The length of the CDR3 is 16 residues. Trimming removed 7 bases at V and 5 bases at J, with 23 bases between. CDR3 nucleotides: TGCGCCAGCACCTCAGAAATAGCGGGGGCTACGTATGGCTACACCTTC. Translating gives CASTSEIAGATYGYTF.

The V gene is TRBV10-3, the J gene TRBJ1-1; D might be TRBD1 (6 bases). This CDR3 comprises 15 residues. The germline V gene encodes CDR1 ENHRY and CDR2 SYGVKD. V lost 4 bases and J lost 7, with 19 bases in between. The CDR3 DNA sequence: TGTGCCATCAGTGGGCGGGGGCGCGGGGGAATTGAAGCTTTCTTT. It codes for CAISGRGRGGIEAFF.

The rearrangement links TRBV30 to TRBJ1-3; D remains ambiguous. The germline V gene has CDR1 GTSNPN and CDR2 SVGIG (reference sequence). This CDR3 is built from 13 residues. V was shortened by 4 bases and J by 3 bases, with 10 bases between the two germline ends. The CDR3 region has the DNA TGTGCCTGGAACTGGGGTCTTGGAAACACCATATATTTT. Translating gives CAWNWGLGNTIYF.

The chain joins TRBV7-9 to TRBJ2-7, with D unclear. The CDR3 length is 11 residues. The germline V and J ends were trimmed by 4 bases and 7 bases, with 8 bases remaining between them. Germline values: CDR1 SEHNR, CDR2 FQNEAQ (reference sequence). Here the CDR3 reads CASSSPPEQYF. The DNA for the CDR3 is TGTGCCAGCAGCTCGCCCCCGGAGCAGTACTTC.

The chain employs TRBV19 and TRBJ2-1, with a possible D match to TRBD2 (5 bases). V was shortened by 2 bases and J by 8 bases, with 7 bases between the two germline ends. Per the germline V gene, CDR1 is LNHDA and CDR2 is SQIVND (reference sequence). This CDR3 region has 12 residues. In DNA form, the CDR3 reads TGTGCCAGTAGTATACGGGGTTATGAGCAGTTCTTC. It is translated as CASSIRGYEQFF.

CDR3 residues: CASSLGGGGADTQYF. The CDR3 nucleotides are TGTGCCAGCAGTCTCGGCGGGGGTGGCGCAGATACGCAGTATTTT. V gene TRBV2 combines with J gene TRBJ2-3, with 7 bases matching TRBD2. The germline gives CDR1 SNHLY, CDR2 FYNNEI. This CDR3 has 15 amino acids. Trimming cost V 5 bases and J 4 bases; bases outside gene matches: 9.

The chain recombines TRBV6-5 with TRBJ2-7; the match to TRBD1 covers 12 bases. The length of the CDR3 is 15 residues. V trimming: 3 bases; J trimming: 7 bases; junction bases outside the gene matches: 7. CDR1 and CDR2 from the germline V gene are MNHEY and SVGAGI. The CDR3 bases are TGTGCCAGCAGTTATGGCGGGACAGGGGGCCAAGAGCAGTACTTC. This encodes CASSYGGTGGQEQYF.

CDR3: CASSLTPTNEQFF. The CDR3 bases are TGCGCCAGCAGCTTGACCCCAACCAATGAGCAGTTCTTC. This rearrangement joins TRBV5-1 to TRBJ2-1; no reliable D call. The CDR3 has 13 amino acids. With 1 base removed from V and 6 bases from J, the gap between germline ends came to 8 bases. Per germline, CDR1 SGHRS and CDR2 YFSETQ.

This chain joins TRBV15 and TRBJ2-7; unclear D gene. The CDR3 runs 12 residues. Deletions cut 5 bases from V and 6 bases from J, with 11 bases between. Germline CDR1 and CDR2: LNHNV and YYDKDF (reference sequence). CDR3 bases: TGTGCCACCAGCGCTCTCGGAAGCGAGCAGTACTTC. Protein sequence: CATSALGSEQYF. Full variable domain (outside the CDR3, taken from reference TRBV15 and TRBJ2-7): DAMVIQNPRYQVTQFGKPVTLSCSQTLNHNVMYWYQQKSSQAPKLLFHYYDKDFNNEADTPDNFQSRRPNTSFCFLDIRSPGLGDTAMYLCATSALGSEQYFGPGTRLTVT.

This clone was seen a single time. The genes are TRBV11-2 and TRBJ2-7; D possibly corresponds to TRBD1 (6 bases). Germline CDR1 and CDR2: SGHAT and FQNNGV. V shed 1 base and J shed 3 bases, with 13 bases lying between them. The CDR3 extends over 15 amino acids. Here the CDR3 DNA reads TGTGCCAGCAGCTTAGGCAGGGGCGACTTCTACGAGCAGTACTTC. Encoded protein: CASSLGRGDFYEQYF.

V usage is TRBV19 and J usage is TRBJ2-5; D not resolved. The germline CDR1 and CDR2 sequences are LNHDA and SQIVND (reference sequence). The CDR3 length is 12 residues. Trimming shortened V by 5 bases and J by 2 bases, and 6 bases separated the two germline ends. CDR3 nucleotides: TGTGCCAGTAGTGCGAGGCAAGAGACCCAGTACTTC. It encodes CASSARQETQYF.

The CDR3 bases are TGTGCCAGCAGCGCAGGTATCGGGACAGGGGACTATGGCTACACCTTC. It encodes CASSAGIGTGDYGYTF. This chain links TRBV9 with TRBJ1-2, with 10 bases lining up with TRBD1. Germline loops: CDR1 SGDLS, CDR2 YYNGEE. This CDR3 has 16 amino acids. The ends lost 3 bases at V and 3 bases at J; junction bases unmatched: 8. The full variable domain, its missing parts supplied by reference TRBV9 and TRBJ1-2, is DSGVTQTPKHLITATGQRVTLRCSPRSGDLSVYWYQQSLDQGLQFLIQYYNGEERAKGNILERFSAQQFPDLHSELNLSSLELGDSALYFCASSAGIGTGDYGYTFGSGTRLTVV.

This chain connects TRBV29-1 to TRBJ1-1, with TRBD1 as a possible D gene (6 bases). The germline CDR1 and CDR2 sequences are SQVTM and ANQGSEA. The CDR3 is 13 amino acids. The V and J ends lost 4 bases and 2 bases respectively, with 11 bases between them. CDR3 protein: CSVAVRGNTEAFF. The CDR3 region has the DNA TGCAGCGTTGCGGTCAGGGGTAACACTGAAGCTTTCTTT.

This chain connects TRBV7-8 to TRBJ1-1, with D maybe TRBD1 (5 bases). Germline assignment: CDR1 SGHVS and CDR2 FQNEAQ. V lost 4 bases and J 4 bases, leaving 13 bases between the germline ends. This CDR3 comprises 14 residues. The CDR3 protein is CASSSGPTITEAFF. The CDR3 nucleotides are TGTGCCAGCAGCTCGGGACCGACGATCACTGAAGCTTTCTTT.

The J gene is TRBJ1-2, the V gene TRBV19; D is undetermined. Germline assignment: CDR1 LNHDA and CDR2 SQIVND (reference sequence). The germline V and J ends were trimmed by 3 bases and 7 bases, with 12 bases remaining between them. This CDR3 contains 13 residues. The CDR3 bases are TGTGCCAGTAGTATGGGCAGGACCACTGGCTACACCTTC. Translated, it gives CASSMGRTTGYTF.